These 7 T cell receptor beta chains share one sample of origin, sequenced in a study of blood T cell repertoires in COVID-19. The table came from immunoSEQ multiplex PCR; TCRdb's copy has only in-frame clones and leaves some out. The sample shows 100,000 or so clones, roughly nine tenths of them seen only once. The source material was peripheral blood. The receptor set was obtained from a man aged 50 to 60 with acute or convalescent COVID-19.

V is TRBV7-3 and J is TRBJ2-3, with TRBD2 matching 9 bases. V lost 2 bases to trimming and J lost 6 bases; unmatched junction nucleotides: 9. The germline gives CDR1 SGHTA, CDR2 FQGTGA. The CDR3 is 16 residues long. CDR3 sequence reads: CASSLGAGGPWDTQYF. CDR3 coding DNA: TGTGCCAGCAGCTTAGGTGCGGGGGGGCCATGGGATACGCAGTATTTT. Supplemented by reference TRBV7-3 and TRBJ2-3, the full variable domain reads GAGVSQTPSNKVTEKGKYVELRCDPISGHTALYWYRQSLGQGPEFLIYFQGTGAADDSGLPNDRFFAVRPEGSVSTLKIQRTERGDSAVYLCASSLGAGGPWDTQYFGPGTRLTVL.

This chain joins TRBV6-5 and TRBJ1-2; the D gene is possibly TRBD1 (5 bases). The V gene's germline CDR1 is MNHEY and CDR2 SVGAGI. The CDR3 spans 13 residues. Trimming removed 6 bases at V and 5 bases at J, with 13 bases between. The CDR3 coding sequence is TGTGCCAGCAGCTACGACCAGGGATATGGCTACACCTTC. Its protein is CASSYDQGYGYTF.

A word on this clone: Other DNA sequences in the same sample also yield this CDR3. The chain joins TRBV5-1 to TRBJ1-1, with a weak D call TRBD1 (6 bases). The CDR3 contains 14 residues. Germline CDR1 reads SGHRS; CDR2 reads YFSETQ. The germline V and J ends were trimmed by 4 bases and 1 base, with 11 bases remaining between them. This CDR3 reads CASSRGQSNTEAFF. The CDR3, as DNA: TGCGCCAGCAGCCGTGGACAGTCGAACACTGAAGCTTTCTTT.

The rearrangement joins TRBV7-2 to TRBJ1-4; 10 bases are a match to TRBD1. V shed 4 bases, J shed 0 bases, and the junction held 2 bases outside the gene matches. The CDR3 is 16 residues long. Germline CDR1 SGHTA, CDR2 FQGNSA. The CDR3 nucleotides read TGTGCCAGCAGCTCCGGGACAGGGGCAACTAATGAAAAACTGTTTTTT. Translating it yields CASSSGTGATNEKLFF.

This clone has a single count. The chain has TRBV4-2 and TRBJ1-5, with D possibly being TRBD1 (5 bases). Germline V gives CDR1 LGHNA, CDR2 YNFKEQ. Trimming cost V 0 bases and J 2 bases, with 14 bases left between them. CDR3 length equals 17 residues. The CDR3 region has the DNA TGTGCCAGCAGCCAAGATTCGGGGGTGGGCGGCAATCAGCCCCAGCATTTT. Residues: CASSQDSGVGGNQPQHF.

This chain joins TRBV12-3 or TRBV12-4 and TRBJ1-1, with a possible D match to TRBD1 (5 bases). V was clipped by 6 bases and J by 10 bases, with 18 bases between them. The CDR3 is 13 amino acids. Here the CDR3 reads CASSSSSRTRAFF. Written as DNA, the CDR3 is TGTGCCAGCAGCTCCTCCTCTAGGACACGAGCTTTCTTT.

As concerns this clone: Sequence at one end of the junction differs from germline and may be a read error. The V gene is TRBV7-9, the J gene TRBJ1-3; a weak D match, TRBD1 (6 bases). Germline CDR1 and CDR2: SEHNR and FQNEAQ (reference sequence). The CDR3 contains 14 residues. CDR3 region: CAISERTTGTSIYF. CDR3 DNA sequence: TGTGCCATCAGCGAACGGACAACCGGGACATCCATATATTTT.